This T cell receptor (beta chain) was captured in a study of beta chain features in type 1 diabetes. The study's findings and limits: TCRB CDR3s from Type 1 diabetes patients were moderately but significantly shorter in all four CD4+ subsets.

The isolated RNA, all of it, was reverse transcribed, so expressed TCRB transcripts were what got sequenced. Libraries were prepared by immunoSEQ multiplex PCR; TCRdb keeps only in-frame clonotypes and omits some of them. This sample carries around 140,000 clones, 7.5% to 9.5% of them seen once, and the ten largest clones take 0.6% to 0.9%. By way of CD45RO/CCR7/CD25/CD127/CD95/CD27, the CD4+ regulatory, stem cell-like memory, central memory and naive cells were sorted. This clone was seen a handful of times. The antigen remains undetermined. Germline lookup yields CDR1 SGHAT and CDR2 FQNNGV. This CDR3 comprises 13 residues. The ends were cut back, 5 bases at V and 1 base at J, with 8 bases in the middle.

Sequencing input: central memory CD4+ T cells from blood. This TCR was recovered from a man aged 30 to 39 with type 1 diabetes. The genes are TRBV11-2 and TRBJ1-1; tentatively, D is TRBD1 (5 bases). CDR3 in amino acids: CASSADRNTEAFF. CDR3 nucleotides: TGTGCCAGCAGCGCAGACAGGAACACTGAAGCTTTCTTT.